This T cell receptor beta chain was identified during a study of blood T cell repertoires in COVID-19 (dated by TCRdb to 2018 to 2021). With respect to the entire study: Samples from collaborators originated in the United States, Italy and Spain and spanned both the acute and convalescent phases of COVID-19. The repertoires were made available in a free public database intended to serve as a resource for research on the immune response to SARS-CoV-2. Sample metadata almost always included a de-identified subject ID, COVID-19 status, age in years and sex. Where available, HLA class I and class II types were obtained from metadata supplied by the sample provider rather than from assay-based typing. Subjects who had been exposed to COVID-19, were actively infected with it, or had recovered from it provided the deeply sampled blood TCRbeta repertoires that made up the dataset. Samples came from the ongoing ImmuneRACE study (first 160 participants) plus 1,254 subjects from 6 global collaborators. The material from the prospective study consisted of cDNA or gDNA derived from T cells, B-cell-depleted T cells, or PBMCs.

V is cut back by 7 bases and J by 8 bases, with 15 bases in the junction unmatched. As encoded in the germline V gene, CDR1 is MDHEN while CDR2 is SYDVKM. The CDR3 runs 15 residues from the cysteine to the phenylalanine. Just CDR3 DNA is preserved here, 45 bases in frame from base 1. General findings and caveats noted by the study authors: How much clinical and demographic metadata was included differed by source and by participant, and the metadata was provided uncurated.

Comments on this clone: The antigen this receptor binds is unknown. No base quality values were provided; no much bigger clone lies one nucleotide off.

The immunoSEQ Assay, a bias-controlled multiplex PCR, was used to amplify TCRbeta CDR3 regions from genomic DNA. The source study handled its data this way. The number of nucleated cells in each sample was estimated by amplification of reference gene primers within the assay. Sequence reads were collapsed and filtered to measure the absolute abundance of every unique TCRbeta CDR3 rearrangement. Productive Simpson clonality was computed per sample as the square root of Simpson's diversity index over productive rearrangements. TCRdb retrieved this table from immuneACCESS and kept in-frame rearrangements only. Not all clones are present; in checked studies, unresolved V genes account for under half, and no reason is known for the remainder. Clonal size and the V and J genes are those of that table, whereas D and trimming came from the DNA. A total of about 410,000 clones appear in this sample, roughly 90% of them only once. The biggest ten clones account for less than 2% of the sample.

At one collaborating source in Seattle, patients were enrolled during active infection and were followed longitudinally through the course of disease. Whole blood was collected in K2EDTA tubes by collaborating institutions according to the institutions' own protocols. For TCRbeta analysis, collaborators shipped samples in one of three forms: frozen whole blood, isolated PBMCs, or DNA extracted from either of those sample types. The chain was built from TRBV28 and TRBJ2-7, and TRBD1 matches 9 of the central bases. The sequence was collected from a woman between 35 and 50 years old with COVID-19, enrolled during active disease. The sequencing sample was made of peripheral blood. The encoded CDR3 is CASNGRGTGPRKQYF. The DNA sequence is as follows: TGTGCCAGCAACGGGCGCGGGACAGGGCCCAGGAAGCAGTACTTC.